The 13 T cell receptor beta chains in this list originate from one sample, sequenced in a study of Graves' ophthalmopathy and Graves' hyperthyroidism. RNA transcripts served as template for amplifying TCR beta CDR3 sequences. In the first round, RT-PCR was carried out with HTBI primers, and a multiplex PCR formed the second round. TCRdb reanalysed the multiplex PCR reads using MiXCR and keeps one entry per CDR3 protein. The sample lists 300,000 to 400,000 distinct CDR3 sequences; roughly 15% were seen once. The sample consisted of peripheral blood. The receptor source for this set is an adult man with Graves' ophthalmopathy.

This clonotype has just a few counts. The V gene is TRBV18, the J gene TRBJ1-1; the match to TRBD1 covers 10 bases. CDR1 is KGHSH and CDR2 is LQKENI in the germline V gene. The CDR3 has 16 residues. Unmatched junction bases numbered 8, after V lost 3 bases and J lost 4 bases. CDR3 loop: CASSPAEGQGITEAFF. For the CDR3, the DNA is TGTGCCAGCTCACCGGCCGAGGGACAGGGGATCACTGAAGCTTTCTTT.

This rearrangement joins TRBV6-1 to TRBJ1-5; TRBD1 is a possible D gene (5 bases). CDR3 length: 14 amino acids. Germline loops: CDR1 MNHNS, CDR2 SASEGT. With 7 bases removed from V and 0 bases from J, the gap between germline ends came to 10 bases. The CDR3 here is CASKPGGSNQPQHF. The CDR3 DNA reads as TGTGCCAGCAAACCCGGGGGTAGCAATCAGCCCCAGCATTTT.

CDR3 amino acids: CASSHPGDRGYF. The CDR3 DNA follows: TGTGCCAGCAGTCACCCCGGGGACAGGGGGTACTTC. The chain uses TRBV6-5 and TRBJ2-5, with TRBD1 matching 10 bases. There are 12 residues in the CDR3. The trim removed 5 bases at V and 13 bases at J, leaving 7 bases unmatched. Looked up from germline, CDR1 is MNHEY and CDR2 is SVGAGI.

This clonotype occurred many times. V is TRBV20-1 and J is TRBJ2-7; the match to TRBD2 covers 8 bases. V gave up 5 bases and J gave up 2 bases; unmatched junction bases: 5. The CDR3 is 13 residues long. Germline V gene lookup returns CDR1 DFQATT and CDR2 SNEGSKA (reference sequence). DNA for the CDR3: TGCAGTGCTCACAGCGGGGGTACCTACGAGCAGTACTTC. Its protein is CSAHSGGTYEQYF.

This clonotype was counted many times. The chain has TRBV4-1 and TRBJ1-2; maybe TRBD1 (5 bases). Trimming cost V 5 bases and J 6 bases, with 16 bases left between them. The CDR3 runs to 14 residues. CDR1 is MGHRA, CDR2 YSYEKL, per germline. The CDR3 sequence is CASSSIIQVDGYTF. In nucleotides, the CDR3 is TGCGCCAGCAGCTCAATAATACAGGTGGATGGCTACACCTTC.

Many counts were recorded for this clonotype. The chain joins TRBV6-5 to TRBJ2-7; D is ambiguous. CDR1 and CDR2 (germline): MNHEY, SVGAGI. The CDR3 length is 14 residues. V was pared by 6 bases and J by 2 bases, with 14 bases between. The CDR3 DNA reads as TGTGCCAGCAGCCCGGACCCTTACGCCTACGAGCAGTACTTC. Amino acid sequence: CASSPDPYAYEQYF.

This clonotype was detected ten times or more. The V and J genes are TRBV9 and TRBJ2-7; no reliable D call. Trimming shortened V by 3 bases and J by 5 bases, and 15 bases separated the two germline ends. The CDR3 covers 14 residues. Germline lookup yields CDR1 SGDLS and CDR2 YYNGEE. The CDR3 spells CASSGREISHEQYF. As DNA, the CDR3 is TGTGCCAGCAGCGGAAGGGAAATATCCCACGAGCAGTACTTC.

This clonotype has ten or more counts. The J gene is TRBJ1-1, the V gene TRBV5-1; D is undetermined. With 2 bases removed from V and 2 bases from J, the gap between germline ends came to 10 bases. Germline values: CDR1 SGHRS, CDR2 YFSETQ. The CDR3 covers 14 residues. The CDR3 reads CASSLPAGNTEAFF. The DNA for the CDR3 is TGCGCCAGCAGCTTACCCGCGGGAAACACTGAAGCTTTCTTT.

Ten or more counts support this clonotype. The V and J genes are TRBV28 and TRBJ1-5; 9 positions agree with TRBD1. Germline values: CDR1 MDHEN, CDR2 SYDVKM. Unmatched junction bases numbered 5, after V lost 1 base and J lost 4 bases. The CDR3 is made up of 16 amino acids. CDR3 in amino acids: CASSLSGTGRNQPQHF. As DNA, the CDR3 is TGTGCCAGCAGTTTATCCGGGACAGGGAGAAATCAGCCCCAGCATTTT.

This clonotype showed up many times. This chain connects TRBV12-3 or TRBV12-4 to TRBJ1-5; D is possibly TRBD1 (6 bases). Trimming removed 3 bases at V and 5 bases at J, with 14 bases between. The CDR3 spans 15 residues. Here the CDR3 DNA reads TGTGCCAGCAGTTTCCTACAGGGTGTGGATCAGCCCCAGCATTTT. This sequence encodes CASSFLQGVDQPQHF.

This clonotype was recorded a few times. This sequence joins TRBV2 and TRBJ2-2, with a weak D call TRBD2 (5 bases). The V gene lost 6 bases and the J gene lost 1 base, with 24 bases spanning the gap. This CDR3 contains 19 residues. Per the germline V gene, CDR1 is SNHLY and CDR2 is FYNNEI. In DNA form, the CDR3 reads TGTGCCAGCAGGACCCCTGCCGCGGGCGTAACCCAGAACACCGGGGAGCTGTTTTTT. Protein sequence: CASRTPAAGVTQNTGELFF.

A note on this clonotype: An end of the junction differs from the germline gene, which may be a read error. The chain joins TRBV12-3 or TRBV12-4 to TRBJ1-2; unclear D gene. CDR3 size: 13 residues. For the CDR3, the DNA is TGTGCCAGCAGTCTGGAGGGCAACTATGGCTACATCTTC. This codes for CASSLEGNYGYIF.

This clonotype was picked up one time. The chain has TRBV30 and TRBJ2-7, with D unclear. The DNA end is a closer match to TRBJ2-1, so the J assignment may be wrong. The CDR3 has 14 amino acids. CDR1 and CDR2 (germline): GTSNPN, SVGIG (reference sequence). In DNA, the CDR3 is TGTGCCTGGAGTGGCCTGGACGGTCTCTACGAGCAGTTCTTC. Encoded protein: CAWSGLDGLYEQFF.